This T cell receptor beta chain was recorded in a study of shared clonotypes between healthy human individuals. Terminally differentiated effector memory CD45RA+ cells were excluded from the naive CD8 cells, which were CD45RO-negative and positively selected for CCR7. As handled by the study authors: ImmunoSEQ only sent back junction sequences with no quality scores, so filtering was done differently. Libraries were prepared by immunoSEQ multiplex PCR; TCRdb keeps only in-frame clonotypes and omits some of them. From that table come the V and J calls and clone size; the DNA was used to work out D and trimming. The data hold roughly 1,800,000 clones, with approximately 94% observed a single time. This receptor was obtained from a man younger than 35 in good health. Sequenced input: naive CD8+ T cells sorted from blood.

The CDR3 bases are TGTGCCAGCGGAGCGGGAGCCTACGAGCAGTACTTC. Translating it yields CASGAGAYEQYF. The chain recombines TRBV27 with TRBJ2-7, with TRBD2 matching over 8 bases. Trimming cost V 8 bases and J 2 bases; bases outside gene matches: 2. Looked up from germline, CDR1 is MNHEY and CDR2 is SMNVEV (reference sequence). There are 12 residues in the CDR3.